This TCR beta chain emerged from a study of T-cell reconstitution after alpha-beta-depleted transplantation in children. This CDR3 comprises 15 residues. V was cut by 2 bases and J by 6 bases, with 16 bases left in between. Germline CDR1 SGHVS, CDR2 FNYEAQ. Preparation of the TCRbeta library involved a method that used unique molecular identifiers. Each CDR3 protein is one row after TCRdb ran MiXCR on the PCR reads. Altogether a few hundred thousand distinct CDR3 sequences are present, about an eighth being singletons, with the ten largest covering about 4.5%. The receptor comes from a human donor who donated a stem cell graft to a child with Fanconi anemia. The chain carries TRBV7-6 and TRBJ2-5; tentative D call: TRBD1 (5 bases). Here the sequenced sample was PBMCs, taken from the stem cell graft. CDR3 loop: CASSLIGEPAQTQYF. CDR3 in DNA: TGTGCCAGCAGCTTAATAGGGGAACCCGCTCAGACCCAGTACTTC. Variable domain in full (rest from reference TRBV7-6 and TRBJ2-5): GAGVSQSPRYKVTKRGQDVALRCDPISGHVSLYWYRQALGQGPEFLTYFNYEAQQDKSGLPNDRFSAERPEGSISTLTIQRTEQRDSAMYRCASSLIGEPAQTQYFGPGTRLLVL.